This is a list of T cell receptor beta chains from one sample in a study of blood T cell repertoires in COVID-19. This table comes from immunoSEQ multiplex PCR, and its TCRdb copy is limited to in-frame clones, with some not included. Among about 170,000 clones listed, 80% to 90% were seen once. Sequencing was done on a sample of peripheral blood. Receptor source: a man between 18 and 35 years old with active or convalescent COVID-19. CDR3s include the opening cysteine and the closing phenylalanine or tryptophan. The D gene is left open where the match is weak. The listing skips clone size in some rows; elsewhere it reads once, few, many or a size class.

>-|TRBV3-1/TRBV3-2|-|TRBJ2-1
TGTGCCAGCAGCCCGCCTGGGGGCAGTGAGCAGTTCTTC
CASSPPGGSEQFF
>TRBD1|TRBV15|-|TRBJ1-5
TGTGCCACCAGCAGACGACCCGGGACAGGGGGGACCAATCAGCCCCAGCATTTT
CATSRRPGTGGTNQPQHF
>TRBD2|TRBV4-3|-|TRBJ2-1
TGCGCCAGCAGCCAATCGAGACTAGCGGGGGAGCAGTTCTTC
CASSQSRLAGEQFF
>TRBD1|TRBV28|few|TRBJ1-2
TGTGCCAGCAGTCCTTCGACAGGGGGGAGGTATGGCTACACCTTC
CASSPSTGGRYGYTF
>-|TRBV4-2|once|TRBJ1-1
TGTGCCAGCAGTCAGGGCACTGAAGCTTTCTTT
CASSQGTEAFF
>-|TRBV27|-|TRBJ1-2
TGTGCCAGCAGTTTGGGCAGGTCCTATGGCTACACCTTC
CASSLGRSYGYTF
>-|TRBV2|few|TRBJ2-7
TGTGCCAGCACCGAGTGGCAGGCCTACGAGCAGTACTTC
CASTEWQAYEQYF
>-|TRBV7-2|-|TRBJ1-1
TGTGCCAGCATGCCGGAGAGGGAGGCTGAAGCTTTCTTT
CASMPEREAEAFF
>-|TRBV5-1|-|TRBJ2-7
TGCGCCAGCAGCTTGCACAGTAAATACGAGCAGTACTTC
CASSLHSKYEQYF
>-|TRBV19|-|TRBJ1-1
TGTGCCAGTAGTTGGGCCACAGGGCTGTTCACTGAAGCTTTCTTT
CASSWATGLFTEAFF
>TRBD2|TRBV11-3|-|TRBJ2-1
TGTGCCAGCAGCCCAGGACTAGCGGGAGTGCTCGAGCAGTTCTTC
CASSPGLAGVLEQFF
>-|TRBV21-1|-|TRBJ1-1
TGTGCCAGCAGCAAAATCCCAGGGATCAGAGCTTTCTTT
CASSKIPGIRAFF
>-|TRBV15|once|TRBJ2-7
TGTGCCACCAGCAGAGATGGTGAGGGACTCCGCTTTAGCTACGAGCAGTACTTC
CATSRDGEGLRFSYEQYF
>TRBD1|TRBV11-2|few|TRBJ1-5
TGTGCCAGCAGCCCCGAGACAGGGGCTCAGCCCCAGCATTTT
CASSPETGAQPQHF
>TRBD1|TRBV28|-|TRBJ1-4
TGTGCCCGATTTGGGACAGGGTGGTTTGAAAAACTGTTTTTT
CARFGTGWFEKLFF
>TRBD2|TRBV2|-|TRBJ2-7
TGTGCCAGCAGTGAAGGGCTTCTAGCGGATATCTCCTACGAGCAGTACTTC
CASSEGLLADISYEQYF
>TRBD1|TRBV12-3/TRBV12-4|-|TRBJ1-2
TGTGCCAGCAGTTTTGACAGGGGCAATGGCTACACCTTC
CASSFDRGNGYTF
>TRBD2|TRBV6-1|-|TRBJ2-7
TGTGCCAGCAGTGACATGGCGGGAGGGACTTCCTACGAGCAGTACTTC
CASSDMAGGTSYEQYF
>-|TRBV9|-|TRBJ2-1
TGTGCCAGCAACGATCCGCGGGTGATCAATGAGCAGTTCTTC
CASNDPRVINEQFF
>-|TRBV10-3|once|TRBJ2-7
TGTGCCATCAGGGACTCTCTGGATCTCGGGGAGCAGTACTTC
CAIRDSLDLGEQYF
>TRBD1|TRBV18|-|TRBJ1-1
TGTGCCAGCTCACCCGGACAGGGGACGAGATGGACTGAAGCTTTCTTT
CASSPGQGTRWTEAFF
>-|TRBV7-6|-|TRBJ2-7
TGTGCCAGCAGCTTAGAGGGGGGGGTCGAGCAGTACTTC
CASSLEGGVEQYF
>-|TRBV19|-|TRBJ2-1
TGTGCCAGTAGTATCTCAGCGACTGAGCAGTTCTTC
CASSISATEQFF
>-|TRBV4-1|once|TRBJ2-3
TGCGCCAGCAGCCAGGGGCCGGGCACAGATACGCAGTATTTT
CASSQGPGTDTQYF
>-|TRBV10-1|-|TRBJ2-1
TGCGCCAGCAGTGAGGCAGGGCACTCCTACAATGAGCAGTTCTTC
CASSEAGHSYNEQFF
>-|TRBV5-1|few|TRBJ2-5
TGCGCCAGCAGCTTGGGGACCACCGGAGGAGAGACCCAGTACTTC
CASSLGTTGGETQYF
>TRBD1|TRBV6-4|-|TRBJ2-2
TGTGCCAGCAGTGAAACAGGGGCCGGGGAGCTGTTTTTT
CASSETGAGELFF
>-|TRBV28|-|TRBJ2-1
TGTGCCAGCAGTTTGTTGAGTAATGAGCAGTTCTTC
CASSLLSNEQFF
>-|TRBV14|-|TRBJ1-1
TGTGCCAGCAGCCTACAGGGTGAAGCTTTCTTT
CASSLQGEAFF
>TRBD1|TRBV30|-|TRBJ1-3
TGTGCCTGGAGTATACAGGGGTCGGACACCATATATTTT
CAWSIQGSDTIYF
>-|TRBV9|-|TRBJ1-5
TGTGCCAGCAGCGTAGACCAGAGCAATCAGCCCCAGCATTTT
CASSVDQSNQPQHF
>-|TRBV24-1|few|TRBJ2-2
TGTGCCACCAGTGATTTGACAGGGGGGGACACCGGGGAGCTGTTTTTT
CATSDLTGGDTGELFF
>TRBD2|TRBV5-4|-|TRBJ2-5
TGTGCCAGCAGCCTTGCGAAGCGGGGGCCTCGGGAAGAGACCCAGTACTTC
CASSLAKRGPREETQYF
>-|TRBV2|few|TRBJ2-7
TGTGCCAGCAGTGAAGGGGCCGCCTACGAGCAGTACTTC
CASSEGAAYEQYF
>-|TRBV24-1|-|TRBJ2-5
TGTGCCACCAGTGATTGGGTTGGAGGAGGAGAGACCCAGTACTTC
CATSDWVGGGETQYF
>-|TRBV7-2|-|TRBJ2-5
TGTGCCAGCAGCCGCCGGGTGCAAGAGACCCAGTACTTC
CASSRRVQETQYF
>TRBD2|TRBV28|-|TRBJ2-1
TGTGCCAGCACCATTAGCGGGGGCTACAATGAGCAGTTCTTC
CASTISGGYNEQFF
>TRBD1|TRBV4-1|few|TRBJ1-4
TGCGCCAGCGCAGGGGGTTTGGGAGAAAAACTGTTTTTT
CASAGGLGEKLFF
>-|TRBV6-6|-|TRBJ1-1
TGTGCCAGCAGTTACGGGGGGAGTGAAGCTTTCTTT
CASSYGGSEAFF
>-|TRBV7-9|-|TRBJ1-6
TGTGCCAGCATTCGGGACTATAATTCACCCCTCCACTTT
CASIRDYNSPLHF
>TRBD1|TRBV24-1|-|TRBJ1-4
TGTGCCACCAGTGATTCCGAACAGGGGGCAACTAGTGAAAAACTGTTTTTT
CATSDSEQGATSEKLFF
>-|TRBV5-1|few|TRBJ2-2
TGCGCCAGCAGCTTGCGTACGGAGGCCACCGGGGAGCTGTTTTTT
CASSLRTEATGELFF
>TRBD1|TRBV27|-|TRBJ1-3
TGTGCCAGCAGAACTGGATCCGACAGGGACCCCGGAAACACCATATATTTT
CASRTGSDRDPGNTIYF
>-|TRBV19|-|TRBJ2-3
TGTGCCAGTAGTATCGGCGGATTTAGCACAGATACGCAGTATTTT
CASSIGGFSTDTQYF
>TRBD2|TRBV5-1|once|TRBJ2-1
TGCGCCAGCAGCGAACTAGCGGGAGTTATGGATGAGCAGTTCTTC
CASSELAGVMDEQFF
>-|TRBV3-1/TRBV3-2|once|TRBJ1-1
TGTGCCAGCAGCTACTCGGGGGGAAAGCCTGAAGCTTTCTTT
CASSYSGGKPEAFF